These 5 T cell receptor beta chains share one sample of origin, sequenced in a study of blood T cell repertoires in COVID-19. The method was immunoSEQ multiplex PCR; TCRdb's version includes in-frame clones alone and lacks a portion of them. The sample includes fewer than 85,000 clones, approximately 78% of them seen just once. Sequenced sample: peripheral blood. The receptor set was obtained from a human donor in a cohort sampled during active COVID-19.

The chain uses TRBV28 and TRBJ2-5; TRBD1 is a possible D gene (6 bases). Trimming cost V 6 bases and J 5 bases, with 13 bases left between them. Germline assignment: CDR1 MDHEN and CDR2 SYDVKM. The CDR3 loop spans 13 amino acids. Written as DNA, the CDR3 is TGTGCCAGCAGCCCGGACAGCTTGGAGACCCAGTACTTC. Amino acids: CASSPDSLETQYF.

CDR3 nucleotides: TGTGCCAGCAGCTGGGCGGACAGGGGTCACCCCTACGAGCAGTACTTC. It specifies CASSWADRGHPYEQYF. The rearrangement uses TRBV5-5 and TRBJ2-7; 9 bases are a match to TRBD1. V shed 3 bases, J shed 2 bases, and the junction held 9 bases outside the gene matches. Germline V CDR1 and CDR2: SGHKS, YYEKEE (reference sequence). CDR3 length equals 16 residues.

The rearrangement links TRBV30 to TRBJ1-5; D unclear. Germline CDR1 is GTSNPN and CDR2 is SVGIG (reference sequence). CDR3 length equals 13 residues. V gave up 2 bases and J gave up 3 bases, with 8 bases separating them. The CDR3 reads CAWSLQSNQPQHF. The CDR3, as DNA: TGTGCCTGGAGTCTACAGTCCAATCAGCCCCAGCATTTT.

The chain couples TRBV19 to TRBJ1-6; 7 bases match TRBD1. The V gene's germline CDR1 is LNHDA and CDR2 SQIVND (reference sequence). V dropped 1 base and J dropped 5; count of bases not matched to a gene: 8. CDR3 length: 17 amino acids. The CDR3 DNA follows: TGTGCCAGTAGTATAGGGCGACGCAGGGGGGATAATTCACCCCTCCACTTT. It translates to CASSIGRRRGDNSPLHF. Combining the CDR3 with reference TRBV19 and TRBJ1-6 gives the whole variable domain DGGITQSPKYLFRKEGQNVTLSCEQNLNHDAMYWYRQDPGQGLRLIYYSQIVNDFQKGDIAEGYSVSREKKESFPLTVTSAQKNPTAFYLCASSIGRRRGDNSPLHFGNGTRLTVT.

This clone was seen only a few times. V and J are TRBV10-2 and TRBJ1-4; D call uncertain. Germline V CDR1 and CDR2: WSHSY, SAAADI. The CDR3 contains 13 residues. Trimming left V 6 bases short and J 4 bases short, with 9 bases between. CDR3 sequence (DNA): TGCGCCAGCAGACGTGCAGTTAATGAAAAACTGTTTTTT. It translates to CASRRAVNEKLFF.